The 30 T cell receptor beta chains reported below all come from one sample, sequenced in a study of cytomegalovirus exposure and HLA in healthy donors. The PCR had 60 Vbeta and 13 Jbeta primers. Profiling relied on immunoSEQ multiplex PCR, and the TCRdb table lists in-frame clones only, not all of them. The table has tens of thousands of clones, 68% seen once. Specimen: PBMCs. These receptors were taken from a woman aged 25-40 years in good health and CMV-seronegative.

The J gene is TRBJ2-7, the V gene TRBV28; 9 bases match TRBD1. The ends lost 5 bases at V and 7 bases at J; junction bases unmatched: 9. CDR1 and CDR2 (germline): MDHEN, SYDVKM. CDR3 length: 14 residues. The CDR3, as DNA: TGTGCCAGCAGTCCCGGACAGGGGTTGGGGGAGCAGTACTTC. Its protein is CASSPGQGLGEQYF.

V and J are TRBV10-3 and TRBJ2-5; the match to TRBD1 covers 7 bases. CDR3 length equals 17 residues. The trim removed 0 bases at V and 6 bases at J, leaving 13 bases unmatched. Germline lookup yields CDR1 ENHRY and CDR2 SYGVKD. The CDR3 DNA reads as TGTGCCATCAGTGAGTCAAAGGGACAGCTTGTAGCAAAGACCCAGTACTTC. Encoded protein: CAISESKGQLVAKTQYF.

By share of the sample, this clone is medium-sized. The CDR3 DNA reads as TGCGCCAGCAGCGCGGGACTAGCGGGGGGGCCCGACACCGGGGAGCTGTTTTTT. This codes for CASSAGLAGGPDTGELFF. The V and J genes are TRBV5-1 and TRBJ2-2, with 16 bases matching TRBD2. Germline V lookup: CDR1 SGHRS, CDR2 YFSETQ. V lost 4 bases and J lost 3; bases outside the gene matches: 6. The CDR3 is 18 amino acids.

This clone appeared once. The V gene is TRBV2, the J gene TRBJ2-1, with 7 bases matching TRBD1. Losses at the gene ends were 6 bases for V and 0 bases for J; bases not matched to a gene: 2. Germline V gives CDR1 SNHLY, CDR2 FYNNEI. This CDR3 spans 14 amino acids. CDR3 amino acids: CASRQGTSYNEQFF. CDR3 nucleotide sequence: TGTGCCAGCAGACAGGGGACCTCCTACAATGAGCAGTTCTTC. The complete variable domain, with remaining parts taken from reference TRBV2 and TRBJ2-1, reads EPEVTQTPSHQVTQMGQEVILRCVPISNHLYFYWYRQILGQKVEFLVSFYNNEISEKSEIFDDQFSVERPDGSNFTLKIRSTKLEDSAMYFCASRQGTSYNEQFFGPGTRLTVL.

A note on this clone: Distinct nucleotide sequences in the sample also encode this CDR3. This chain uses TRBV15 with TRBJ2-7; 8 nucleotides agree with TRBD1. V was pared by 1 base and J by 1 base, with 3 bases of the junction left unmatched. CDR1 and CDR2 (germline): LNHNV, YYDKDF (reference sequence). CDR3 length: 15 residues. CDR3 region: CATSRGTGGSYEQYF. The CDR3 nucleotides are TGTGCCACCAGCAGAGGAACAGGGGGGTCCTACGAGCAGTACTTC.

The V call is TRBV7-2, the J call TRBJ1-5; D may be TRBD1 (5 bases). The CDR3 totals 14 residues. From germline, CDR1 is SGHTA and CDR2 FQGNSA. Deletions cut 1 base from V and 4 bases from J, with 8 bases between. The CDR3 region has the DNA TGTGCCAGCAGCTTAGGCGGGGGGAATCAGCCCCAGCATTTT. This translates into CASSLGGGNQPQHF.

V and J are TRBV10-1 and TRBJ1-1, with 7 bases aligning to TRBD1. CDR3 length equals 14 residues. Per germline, CDR1 WNHNN and CDR2 SYGVQD (reference sequence). Unmatched junction bases numbered 6, after V lost 7 bases and J lost 1 base. In DNA form, the CDR3 reads TGCGCCAGCAAACGGGACAGCGCGAACACTGAAGCTTTCTTT. Protein sequence: CASKRDSANTEAFF.

This chain connects TRBV9 to TRBJ2-2; no clear D gene. The CDR3 has 15 residues. V was trimmed by 2 bases and J by 4 bases, leaving 12 bases between them. Germline CDR1 is SGDLS and CDR2 is YYNGEE. The CDR3 loop reads CASSVETSGTGELFF. The CDR3 bases are TGTGCCAGCAGCGTCGAGACCTCGGGCACCGGGGAGCTGTTTTTT.

The rearrangement joins TRBV28 to TRBJ2-7; TRBD2 is a possible D gene (6 bases). CDR1 MDHEN and CDR2 SYDVKM come from the germline V gene. Trimming took 4 bases from V and 4 from J, leaving 14 bases between them. The CDR3 is made up of 14 amino acids. As DNA, the CDR3 is TGTGCCAGCAGTTGGGGGACTCCAGGATACGAGCAGTACTTC. This gives the protein CASSWGTPGYEQYF.

V and J are TRBV28 and TRBJ1-2; 8 nucleotides align to TRBD1. The CDR3 runs 15 residues. Germline trimming cut 1 base from V and 8 bases from J; bases unmatched to any gene: 9. CDR1 is MDHEN, CDR2 SYDVKM, per germline. The CDR3 DNA reads TGTGCCAGCAGTTTATTTGGGACAGGAGTAGACGGCTACACCTTC. Protein sequence: CASSLFGTGVDGYTF.

The V gene is TRBV4-1, the J gene TRBJ2-2; 7 nucleotides line up with TRBD1. The ends lost 4 bases at V and 4 bases at J; junction bases unmatched: 9. CDR1 is MGHRA, CDR2 YSYEKL, per germline. The CDR3 consists of 16 residues. CDR3 nucleotides: TGCGCCAGCAGCCGGAGCACAGGGGCGGGCACCGGGGAGCTGTTTTTT. The encoded protein is CASSRSTGAGTGELFF.

V gene TRBV9 combines with J gene TRBJ1-4, with 8 bases aligning to TRBD1. Germline CDR1 and CDR2: SGDLS and YYNGEE. The CDR3 runs to 18 residues. The ends lost 3 bases at V and 0 bases at J; junction bases unmatched: 10. CDR3 protein: CASSAQAGGTATNEKLFF. Here the CDR3 DNA reads TGTGCCAGCAGCGCCCAAGCAGGGGGCACGGCAACTAATGAAAAACTGTTTTTT.

The chain combines TRBV10-3 with TRBJ1-1, with D tentatively TRBD1 (5 bases). CDR1 ENHRY and CDR2 SYGVKD come from the germline V gene. Trimming stripped 6 bases from V and 1 base from J, with 21 bases between. CDR3 length: 17 amino acids. The CDR3 DNA reads as TGTGCCATCAGGATGGGCGGAGGGGTGGGCCCGAACACTGAAGCTTTCTTT. It is translated as CAIRMGGGVGPNTEAFF.

The V and J genes are TRBV7-3 and TRBJ2-2, with D tentatively TRBD2 (5 bases). Trimming removed 6 bases from V and 5 bases from J, with 10 bases in between. In germline, CDR1 is SGHTA, CDR2 FQGTGA. There are 13 residues in the CDR3. The CDR3 spells CASRPRGTGELFF. The DNA of the CDR3 is TGTGCCAGCAGACCCCGGGGTACCGGGGAGCTGTTTTTT.

This clone was found once. The chain recombines TRBV5-6 with TRBJ2-1; 9 bases agree with TRBD2. The CDR3 has 15 residues. Germline trimming cut 0 bases from V and 7 bases from J; bases unmatched to any gene: 5. CDR1 SGHDT and CDR2 YYEEEE come from the germline V gene. CDR3 nucleotides: TGTGCCAGCAGCTTGGTGGCTAGCGGGGTTAATGAGCAGTTCTTC. Protein: CASSLVASGVNEQFF. The entire variable domain, with the rest obtained from reference TRBV5-6 and TRBJ2-1, is as follows: DAGVTQSPTHLIKTRGQQVTLRCSPKSGHDTVSWYQQALGQGPQFIFQYYEEEERQRGNFPDRFSGHQFPNYSSELNVNALLLGDSALYLCASSLVASGVNEQFFGPGTRLTVL.

The gene calls are TRBV29-1 and TRBJ1-1; tentative D call: TRBD1 (6 bases). CDR3 length: 13 residues. Per germline, CDR1 SQVTM and CDR2 ANQGSEA. Trimming stripped 7 bases from V and 2 bases from J, with 14 bases between. CDR3 in DNA: TGCAGCGGGGGGGGGCGAGGCAACACTGAAGCTTTCTTT. Amino acid sequence: CSGGGRGNTEAFF.

The CDR3 sequence is CASGGGGNTIYF. For the CDR3, the DNA is TGTGCCTCCGGGGGTGGTGGAAACACCATATATTTT. The J gene is TRBJ1-3, the V gene TRBV30, with D tentatively TRBD1 (5 bases). This CDR3 has 12 residues. Trimming took 7 bases from V and 3 from J, leaving 10 bases between them. Germline lookup yields CDR1 GTSNPN and CDR2 SVGIG (reference sequence).

The chain is built from TRBV2 and TRBJ1-5; D gene uncertain. V lost 3 bases, J lost 4 bases, and 7 bases lay in between. This CDR3 is built from 13 residues. Germline CDR1 SNHLY, CDR2 FYNNEI. The CDR3: CASSEAFNQPQHF. The CDR3 coding sequence is TGTGCCAGCAGTGAGGCCTTTAATCAGCCCCAGCATTTT.

The V and J genes are TRBV28 and TRBJ1-4; 8 bases are a match to TRBD1. Germline loops: CDR1 MDHEN, CDR2 SYDVKM. The CDR3 is made up of 16 amino acids. V dropped 6 bases and J dropped 7; count of bases not matched to a gene: 13. Here the CDR3 reads CASRASGTGGSEKLFF. In DNA, the CDR3 is TGTGCCAGCAGGGCTTCGGGGACAGGCGGGAGTGAAAAACTGTTTTTT. Together with reference TRBV28 and TRBJ1-4, the CDR3 gives the full variable domain: DVKVTQSSRYLVKRTGEKVFLECVQDMDHENMFWYRQDPGLGLRLIYFSYDVKMKEKGDIPEGYSVSREKKERFSLILESASTNQTSMYLCASRASGTGGSEKLFFGSGTQLSVL.

The chain has TRBV7-9 and TRBJ1-5; D might be TRBD1 (6 bases). Trimming left V 9 bases short and J 3 bases short, with 12 bases between. The CDR3 contains 13 residues. Per germline, CDR1 SEHNR and CDR2 FQNEAQ (reference sequence). The CDR3: CARNTGTNQPQHF. In nucleotides, the CDR3 is TGTGCCAGAAACACAGGGACCAATCAGCCCCAGCATTTT.

The rearrangement links TRBV5-8 to TRBJ2-2; TRBD2 aligns across 11 bases. CDR1 is SGHTS and CDR2 is YDEGEE in the germline V gene. Trimming took 1 base from V and 4 from J; bases not matched to a gene: 12. The CDR3 covers 19 residues. The CDR3 DNA is TGTGCCAGCAGCTTGACCCCGGGACTAGCGGTCTACGGCACCGGGGAGCTGTTTTTT. As protein: CASSLTPGLAVYGTGELFF.

This clone was seen more than once but under ten times. The chain couples TRBV7-9 to TRBJ1-2; D remains unclear. This CDR3 is 14 amino acids long. V dropped 4 bases and J dropped 6 bases, with 15 bases sitting between them. From germline, CDR1 is SEHNR and CDR2 FQNEAQ (reference sequence). CDR3: CASSSPIQRDGYTF. The CDR3 coding sequence is TGTGCCAGCAGCTCCCCCATTCAGCGGGATGGCTACACCTTC.

The chain carries TRBV2 and TRBJ2-5, with D unresolved. Between the trimmed V and J ends, which lost 5 bases and 3 bases, there was a span of 4 bases. The CDR3 has 11 amino acids. CDR1 is SNHLY and CDR2 is FYNNEI in the germline V gene. The CDR3 DNA is TGTGCCAGCAGTCAGAAAGAGACCCAGTACTTC. Translated, it gives CASSQKETQYF.

V and J are TRBV5-1 and TRBJ2-1; 13 bases are a match to TRBD2. Germline-derived CDR1 and CDR2 are SGHRS and YFSETQ. CDR3 size: 15 residues. The J segment lost 8 bases and the V segment lost 2 bases, leaving 4 bases of the junction unmatched. The CDR3 region has the DNA TGCGCCAGCAGCTTACTAGCGGGGGGGCCGTATGAGCAGTTCTTC. Its protein is CASSLLAGGPYEQFF.

This chain uses TRBV18 with TRBJ1-4, with TRBD1 matching 9 bases. Germline CDR1 and CDR2: KGHSH and LQKENI. CDR3 size: 14 residues. The ends lost 6 bases at V and 8 bases at J; junction bases unmatched: 7. The CDR3 DNA reads TGTGCCAGCTCGCCCGGGACAGGGCTAGAAAAACTGTTTTTT. Residues: CASSPGTGLEKLFF.

This chain uses TRBV28 with TRBJ1-2; TRBD1 is a possible D gene (5 bases). Germline CDR1 and CDR2: MDHEN and SYDVKM. This CDR3 has 13 amino acids. V gave up 3 bases and J gave up 4 bases, with 9 bases separating them. CDR3 nucleotides: TGTGCCAGCAGTTTTTTCGGGGGCTATGGCTACACCTTC. It yields the protein CASSFFGGYGYTF.

The CDR3 DNA reads as TGTGCCAGCAGTTACTTGACAGGGGGGCAAGGAAACACCATATATTTT. Translation gives CASSYLTGGQGNTIYF. The chain couples TRBV6-6 to TRBJ1-3; 9 bases are a match to TRBD1. CDR3 length: 16 amino acids. V lost 1 base, J lost 4 bases, and 5 bases stayed unmatched. Germline CDR1 reads MNHNY; CDR2 reads SVGAGI (reference sequence).

V and J are TRBV2 and TRBJ2-7; 9 bases line up with TRBD1. Germline CDR1 and CDR2: SNHLY and FYNNEI. The CDR3 length is 15 residues. J lost 4 bases, V lost 8 bases, and 12 bases had no gene match. The CDR3 DNA follows: TGTGCCAGCGCCTTCGATACAGGGGGCAGTTACGAGCAGTACTTC. Its translation is CASAFDTGGSYEQYF.

The gene calls are TRBV29-1 and TRBJ2-7; 13 bases map to TRBD2. This CDR3 contains 14 residues. Germline CDR1 and CDR2: SQVTM and ANQGSEA. V gave up 6 bases and J gave up 3 bases; unmatched junction bases: 5. The CDR3 region is CSVGTSGAIYEQYF. The CDR3 coding sequence is TGCAGCGTCGGGACTAGCGGGGCCATCTACGAGCAGTACTTC.

The chain uses TRBV6-5 and TRBJ1-5, with 8 bases fitting TRBD1. The junction had 5 bases not matched to a gene; V was cut back by 6 bases and J by 7 bases. Germline CDR1 reads MNHEY; CDR2 reads SVGAGI. The CDR3 length is 13 residues. This chain's CDR3 is CASRDREGQPQHF. The DNA for the CDR3 is TGTGCCAGCAGGGACAGGGAAGGACAGCCCCAGCATTTT.